This T cell receptor (beta chain) was found in a study of cytomegalovirus exposure and HLA in healthy donors. The germline gives CDR1 SGHNT, CDR2 YYREEE (reference sequence). CDR3 length: 16 residues. Trimming shortened V by 4 bases and J by 6 bases, and 17 bases separated the two germline ends. Whole-study findings and limits: Immune exposure was documented only through CMV serostatus. About 87% or about 30% of the time was how often most TCR beta V segments were productive, according to an earlier analysis.

Both 60 Vbeta primers and 13 Jbeta primers went into the PCR. The repertoire was sequenced with immunoSEQ multiplex PCR; TCRdb's copy has only in-frame clones and lacks some. The sample has fewer than 150,000 clones, 70% to 80% seen once; the top ten hold about 8.2%. The sample holds a few counts of this clone. Its antigen is as yet unknown. The V call is TRBV5-4, the J call TRBJ1-6; weak D call: TRBD1 (5 bases). This sequence was found in a woman between 40 and 50 years old in good health and CMV-seropositive. Sequenced material: PBMCs. CDR3 region: CASSVVGRFTNSPLHF. The CDR3 DNA reads TGTGCCAGCAGCGTCGTGGGGCGATTTACTAATTCACCCCTCCACTTT.